This passage covers 8 T cell receptor beta chains from one sample sequenced in a study of cytomegalovirus exposure and HLA in healthy donors (dated by TCRdb to 2017 to 2019). The library was made by the immunoSEQ multiplex PCR assay. The multiplex PCR relied on a mix of 60 forward primers for TCR Vbeta segments and 13 reverse primers for TCR Jbeta segments. The table comes from immuneACCESS by way of TCRdb, which keeps in-frame sequences with V and J called. Part of the clones is missing from these tables; in studies checked, under half for an unresolved V gene and the rest for unknown reasons. The sample contains tens of thousands of clones, 65% to 80% of them found a single time. The ten largest account for about an eighth of the sample. The sample taken for sequencing was PBMCs. These receptor sequences come from a male donor in good health and CMV-seropositive.

The chain is built from TRBV11-2 and TRBJ2-2; tentative D call: TRBD2 (6 bases). Germline CDR1 SGHAT, CDR2 FQNNGV. The V gene lost 5 bases and the J gene lost 5 bases, with 15 bases spanning the gap. This CDR3 has 15 residues. In DNA, the CDR3 is TGTGCCAGCAGCCGTACTAAGACTAGGACCGGGGAGCTGTTTTTT. Translation: CASSRTKTRTGELFF.

The V and J genes are TRBV2 and TRBJ1-5, with a weak D call TRBD1 (6 bases). Trimming removed 6 bases from V and 3 bases from J, with 15 bases in between. The germline gives CDR1 SNHLY, CDR2 FYNNEI. This CDR3 spans 15 amino acids. The CDR3 loop is CASSEQGIDNQPQHF. The CDR3 nucleotides read TGTGCCAGCAGCGAACAGGGTATCGACAATCAGCCCCAGCATTTT. Together with reference TRBV2 and TRBJ1-5, the CDR3 gives the full variable domain: EPEVTQTPSHQVTQMGQEVILRCVPISNHLYFYWYRQILGQKVEFLVSFYNNEISEKSEIFDDQFSVERPDGSNFTLKIRSTKLEDSAMYFCASSEQGIDNQPQHFGDGTRLSIL.

V gene TRBV25-1 combines with J gene TRBJ1-5; TRBD1 matches 7 bases. Per the germline V gene, CDR1 is MGHDK and CDR2 is SYGVNS. The CDR3 has 18 residues. J lost 1 base, V lost 4 bases, and 13 bases had no gene match. The CDR3: CASSGQGGHHLSNQPQHF. CDR3 nucleotides: TGTGCCAGCAGTGGTCAGGGGGGCCATCACTTGAGCAATCAGCCCCAGCATTTT.

V gene TRBV5-1 combines with J gene TRBJ2-7, with D maybe TRBD1 (6 bases). The germline V gene has CDR1 SGHRS and CDR2 YFSETQ. CDR3 length: 15 amino acids. V was shortened by 7 bases and J by 0 bases, with 17 bases between the two germline ends. The CDR3 DNA reads as TGCGCCAGCTCCCCTACAGGGCTTAGCTCCTACGAGCAGTACTTC. It codes for CASSPTGLSSYEQYF.

V and J are TRBV5-1 and TRBJ1-5; a possible D gene is TRBD1 (5 bases). Trimming took 0 bases from V and 8 from J, leaving 9 bases between them. Germline CDR1 reads SGHRS; CDR2 reads YFSETQ. CDR3 length: 13 residues. This CDR3 is CASSLVGGEPQHF. In DNA form, the CDR3 reads TGCGCCAGCAGCTTGGTGGGGGGTGAGCCCCAGCATTTT.

CDR3 sequence (DNA): TGTGCCAGCAGCTTAGCACCGGGGTACACTGAAGCTTTCTTT. This gives the protein CASSLAPGYTEAFF. The chain carries TRBV11-2 and TRBJ1-1; no definite D call. There are 14 residues in the CDR3. Germline CDR1 and CDR2: SGHAT and FQNNGV. Trimming removed 1 base at V and 3 bases at J, with 9 bases between.

This clone was observed once. The rearrangement joins TRBV6-5 to TRBJ1-6; no clear D gene. Germline CDR1 reads MNHEY; CDR2 reads SVGAGI. The CDR3 sequence is 15 residues long. Trimming cost V 5 bases and J 7 bases, with 15 bases left between them. The CDR3 loop is CASSSPGIPNSPLHF. The CDR3 DNA is TGTGCCAGCAGTAGCCCCGGGATACCAAATTCACCCCTCCACTTT.

The chain is built from TRBV11-1 and TRBJ2-4, with 10 bases matching TRBD1. Germline lookup yields CDR1 SGHAT and CDR2 FQDESV (reference sequence). This CDR3 has 14 amino acids. V shed 8 bases and J 3 bases; nucleotides not matched to a gene: 4. DNA of the CDR3: TGTGCCAGCGGAGGACAGGGGGGCAAAAACATTCAGTACTTC. It yields the protein CASGGQGGKNIQYF.